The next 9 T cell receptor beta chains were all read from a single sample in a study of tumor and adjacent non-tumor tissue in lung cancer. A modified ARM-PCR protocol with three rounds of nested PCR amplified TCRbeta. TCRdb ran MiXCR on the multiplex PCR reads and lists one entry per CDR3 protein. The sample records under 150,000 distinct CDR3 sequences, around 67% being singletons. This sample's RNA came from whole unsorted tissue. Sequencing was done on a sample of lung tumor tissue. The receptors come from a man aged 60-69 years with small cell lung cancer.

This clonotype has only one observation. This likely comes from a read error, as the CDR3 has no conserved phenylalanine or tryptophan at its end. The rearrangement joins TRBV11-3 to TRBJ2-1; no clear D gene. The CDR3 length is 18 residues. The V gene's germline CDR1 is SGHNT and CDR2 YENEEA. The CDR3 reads CASSLDGIGGDPYNEQFL. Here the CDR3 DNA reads TGTGCCAGCAGCTTGGATGGGATTGGCGGAGATCCCTACAATGAACAGTTCTTG.

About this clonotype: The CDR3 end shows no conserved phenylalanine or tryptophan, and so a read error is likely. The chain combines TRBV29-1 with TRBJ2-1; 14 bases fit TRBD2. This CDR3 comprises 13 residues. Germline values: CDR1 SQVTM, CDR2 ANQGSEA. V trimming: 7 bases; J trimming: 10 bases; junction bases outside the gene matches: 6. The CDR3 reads CSAGLAGGGEQFL. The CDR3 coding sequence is TGCAGCGCTGGACTAGCGGGAGGTGGCGAGCAGTTCCTC.

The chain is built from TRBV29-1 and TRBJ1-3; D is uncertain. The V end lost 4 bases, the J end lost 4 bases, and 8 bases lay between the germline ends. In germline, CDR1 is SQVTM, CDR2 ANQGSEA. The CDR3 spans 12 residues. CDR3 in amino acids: CSVGKSGNTIYF. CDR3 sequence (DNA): TGCAGCGTTGGGAAGTCCGGAAACACCATATATTTT.

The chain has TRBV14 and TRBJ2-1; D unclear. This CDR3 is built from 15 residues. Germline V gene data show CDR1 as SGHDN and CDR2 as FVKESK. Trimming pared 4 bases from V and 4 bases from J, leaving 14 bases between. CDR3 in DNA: TGTGCCAGCAGCCCGACCCTGGGTTCATACAATGAGCAGTTCTTC. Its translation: CASSPTLGSYNEQFF.

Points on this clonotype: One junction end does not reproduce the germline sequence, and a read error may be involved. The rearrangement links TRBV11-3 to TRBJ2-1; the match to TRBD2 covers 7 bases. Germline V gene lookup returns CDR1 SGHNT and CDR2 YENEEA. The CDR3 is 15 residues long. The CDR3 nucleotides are TGTACCAGCAGCCTAGGAGCGGGATTGTCAAATGAGCAGTTCTTC. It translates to CTSSLGAGLSNEQFF.

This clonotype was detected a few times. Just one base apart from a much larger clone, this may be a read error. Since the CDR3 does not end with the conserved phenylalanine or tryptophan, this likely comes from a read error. CDR3 nucleotides: TGTGCCAGCAGCCGGGACGGTCTTGGCGAGCAGTACATC. Translating it yields CASSRDGLGEQYI. The genes are TRBV5-4 and TRBJ2-7, with D perhaps being TRBD1 or TRBD2 (5 bases each). CDR3 size: 13 residues. With 4 bases removed from V and 6 bases from J, the gap between germline ends came to 14 bases. Germline CDR1 SGHNT, CDR2 YYREEE (reference sequence).

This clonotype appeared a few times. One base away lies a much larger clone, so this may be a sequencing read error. This CDR3 reads CSASELEGDYNEQSF. The DNA of the CDR3 is TGCAGTGCTAGTGAACTAGAGGGGGACTACAATGAGCAGTCCTTC. V is TRBV20-1 and J is TRBJ2-1, with D possibly matching TRBD2 (7 bases). The CDR3 has 15 residues. Looked up from germline, CDR1 is DFQATT and CDR2 is SNEGSKA (reference sequence).

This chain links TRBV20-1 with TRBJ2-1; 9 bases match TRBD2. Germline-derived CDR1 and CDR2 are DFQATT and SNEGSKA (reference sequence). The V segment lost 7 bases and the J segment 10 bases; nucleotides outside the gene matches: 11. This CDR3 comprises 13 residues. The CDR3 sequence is CSGTDLAGYEQFF. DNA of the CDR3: TGCAGTGGGACGGACCTAGCGGGATACGAGCAGTTCTTC.

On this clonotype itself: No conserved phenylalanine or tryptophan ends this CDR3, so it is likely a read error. The CDR3 region has the DNA TGTGTCAGCAGTTTATCGGGCACGAACTATAGCTACACCATC. This translates into CVSSLSGTNYSYTI. This sequence joins TRBV12-3 or TRBV12-4 and TRBJ1-2; the D is unclear. The CDR3 covers 14 residues.